This T cell receptor beta chain was observed in a study of beta chain features in type 1 diabetes. Study-wide points: There was a moderate but significant shortening of TCRB CDR3s in all four CD4+ subsets of Type 1 diabetes patients. In comparison with healthy donors, patients had naive, central memory and Treg TCRB repertoires that appeared more similar. Sequencing used cDNA, and cells with high TCR expression could therefore be over-represented.

The study reverse transcribed the entire isolated RNA, so it sequenced expressed TCRB transcripts. Measured with immunoSEQ multiplex PCR; TCRdb has only the in-frame clones, and not every one. The table records 130,000 or so clones, 16% of them present only once. A few counts support this clone. Its matching antigen is unknown. Populations obtained by sorting all exceeded 95% purity. Sequencing was carried out using central memory CD4+ T cells from blood. The clonotype comes from a man aged 30 to 45 with type 1 diabetes.

This CDR3 is CASSYSDTQYF. The CDR3, as DNA: TGTGCCAGCAGTTACAGTGATACGCAGTATTTT. The chain carries TRBV6-5 and TRBJ2-3; D remains unclear. CDR3 length: 11 amino acids. Trimming removed 2 bases at V and 6 bases at J, with 3 bases between. Germline assignment: CDR1 MNHEY and CDR2 SVGAGI.